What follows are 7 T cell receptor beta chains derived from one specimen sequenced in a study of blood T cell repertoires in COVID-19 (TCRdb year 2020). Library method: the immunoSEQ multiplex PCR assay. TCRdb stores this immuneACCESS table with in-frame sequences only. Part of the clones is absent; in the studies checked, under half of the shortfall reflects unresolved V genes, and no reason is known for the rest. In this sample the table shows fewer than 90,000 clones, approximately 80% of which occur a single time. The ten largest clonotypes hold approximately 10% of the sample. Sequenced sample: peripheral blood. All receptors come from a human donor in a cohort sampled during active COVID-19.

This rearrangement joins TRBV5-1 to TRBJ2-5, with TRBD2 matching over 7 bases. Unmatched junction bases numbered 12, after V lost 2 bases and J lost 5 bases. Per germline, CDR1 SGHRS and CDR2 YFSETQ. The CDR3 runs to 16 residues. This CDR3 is CASSLWGGGSFETQYF. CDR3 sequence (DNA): TGCGCCAGCAGCTTATGGGGTGGCGGGAGCTTTGAGACCCAGTACTTC.

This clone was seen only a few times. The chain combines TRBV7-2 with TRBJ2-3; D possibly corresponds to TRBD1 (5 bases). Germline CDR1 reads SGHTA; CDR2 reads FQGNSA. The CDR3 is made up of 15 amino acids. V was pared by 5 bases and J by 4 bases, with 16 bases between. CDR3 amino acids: CASSTLRTHSDTQYF. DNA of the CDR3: TGTGCCAGCAGCACCCTTCGGACACATTCAGATACGCAGTATTTT.

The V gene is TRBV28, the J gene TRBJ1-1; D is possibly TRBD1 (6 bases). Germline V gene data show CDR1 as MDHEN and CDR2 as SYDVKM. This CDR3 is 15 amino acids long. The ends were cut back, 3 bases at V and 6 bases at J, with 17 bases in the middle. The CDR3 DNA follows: TGTGCCAGCAGTTTCCACCGACAGGCGGGGGCTGAAGCTTTCTTT. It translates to CASSFHRQAGAEAFF.

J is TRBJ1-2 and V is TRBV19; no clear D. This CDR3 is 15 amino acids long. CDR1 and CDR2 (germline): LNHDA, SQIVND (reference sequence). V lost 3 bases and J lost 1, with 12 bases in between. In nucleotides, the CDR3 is TGTGCCAGTAGTATTAATAGCGGTTTTAACTATGGCTACACCTTC. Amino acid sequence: CASSINSGFNYGYTF.

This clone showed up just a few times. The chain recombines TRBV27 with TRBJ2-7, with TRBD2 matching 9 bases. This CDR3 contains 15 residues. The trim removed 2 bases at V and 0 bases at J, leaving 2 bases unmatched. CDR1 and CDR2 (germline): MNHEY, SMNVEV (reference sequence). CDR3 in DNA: TGTGCCAGCAGTTTAAGAGCGGGAGGCTCCTACGAGCAGTACTTC. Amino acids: CASSLRAGGSYEQYF.

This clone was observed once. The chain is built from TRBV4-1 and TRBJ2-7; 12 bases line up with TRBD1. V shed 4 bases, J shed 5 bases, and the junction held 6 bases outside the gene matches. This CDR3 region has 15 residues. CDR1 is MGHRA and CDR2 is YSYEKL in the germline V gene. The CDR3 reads CASSLGQGAVDEQYF. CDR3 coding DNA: TGCGCCAGCAGCCTGGGACAGGGGGCAGTAGACGAGCAGTACTTC.

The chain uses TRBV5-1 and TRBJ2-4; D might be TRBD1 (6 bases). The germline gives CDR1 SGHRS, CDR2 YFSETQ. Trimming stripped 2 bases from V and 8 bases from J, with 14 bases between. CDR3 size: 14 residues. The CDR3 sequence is CASSLGQMQDIQYF. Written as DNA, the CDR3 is TGCGCCAGCAGCTTAGGACAGATGCAGGACATTCAGTACTTC. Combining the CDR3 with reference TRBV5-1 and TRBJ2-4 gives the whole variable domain KAGVTQTPRYLIKTRGQQVTLSCSPISGHRSVSWYQQTPGQGLQFLFEYFSETQRNKGNFPGRFSGRQFSNSRSEMNVSTLELGDSALYLCASSLGQMQDIQYFGAGTRLSVL.